Below are 18 T cell receptor beta chains sequenced from a single sample in a study of T cells expressing NK-cell markers. Following a re-call of the 5' RACE reads, TCRdb has one entry per CDR3 protein and lacks DNA. Its clone listing holds about 540,000 distinct CDR3 sequences. Material: blood T cells: a sorted CD56 or NKG2C T cell subset, CD4+ or CD8+ T cells, or bulk PBMC T cells (not recorded which). These receptors came from a man younger than 35 in good health.

V and J are TRBV7-9 and TRBJ2-3; TCRdb designates TRBD1, a call that cannot be tested without DNA. The V gene's germline CDR1 is SEHNR and CDR2 FQNEAQ (reference sequence). The CDR3 totals 12 residues. This chain's CDR3 is CASRQRADTQYF.

V is TRBV5-4 and J is TRBJ2-1; TCRdb lists TRBD2, though no DNA is available to test this call. CDR3 length: 19 residues. CDR1 is SGHNT and CDR2 is YYREEE in the germline V gene (reference sequence). The CDR3 region is CASSLELAGGDSSYNEQFF.

This rearrangement joins TRBV4-3 to TRBJ2-4. CDR1 is LGHNA, CDR2 YSLEER, per germline. The CDR3 loop spans 15 amino acids. CDR3 loop: CASSQEALAKNIQYF.

The chain employs TRBV6-2 or TRBV6-3 and TRBJ2-1. The CDR3 is 17 amino acids. CDR1 MNHEY and CDR2 SVGEGT come from the germline V gene. The CDR3: CASSYGWLATSYNEQFF.

V gene TRBV18 combines with J gene TRBJ1-2; the D call of TRBD1 rests on TCRdb alone, since no DNA is present to check it. In germline, CDR1 is KGHSH, CDR2 LQKENI. This CDR3 has 15 residues. CDR3 sequence reads: CASSPTPGQEYGYTF.

The V and J genes are TRBV5-1 and TRBJ2-3; with no DNA, the TCRdb D assignment of TRBD1 cannot be verified. The CDR3 runs to 15 residues. The germline V gene encodes CDR1 SGHRS and CDR2 YFSETQ. CDR3 region: CASSGRQGTTDTQYF. Drawing the rest from reference TRBV5-1 and TRBJ2-3, the complete variable domain is KAGVTQTPRYLIKTRGQQVTLSCSPISGHRSVSWYQQTPGQGLQFLFEYFSETQRNKGNFPGRFSGRQFSNSRSEMNVSTLELGDSALYLCASSGRQGTTDTQYFGPGTRLTVL.

This chain joins TRBV29-1 and TRBJ2-1; TCRdb's D call, TRBD2, is unchecked because there is no DNA. Germline V CDR1 and CDR2: SQVTM, ANQGSEA. There are 16 residues in the CDR3. Here the CDR3 reads CSVELSGRLSYNEQFF.

The CDR3 reads CAISGSNEQFF. The rearrangement links TRBV10-3 to TRBJ2-1; the TRBD1 assignment by TCRdb is unverifiable without DNA. CDR3 length: 11 residues. The germline CDR1 and CDR2 sequences are ENHRY and SYGVKD.

The chain employs TRBV28 and TRBJ2-1. From germline, CDR1 is MDHEN and CDR2 SYDVKM. CDR3 length: 11 residues. Here the CDR3 reads CASSHDGEQFF.

The chain recombines TRBV20-1 with TRBJ1-4; TCRdb selects TRBD1, and the lack of DNA leaves this call unchecked. CDR1 DFQATT and CDR2 SNEGSKA come from the germline V gene (reference sequence). The CDR3 is made up of 15 amino acids. CDR3 protein: CSARARQGFDEKLFF.

The rearrangement uses TRBV5-5 and TRBJ2-2; TCRdb selects TRBD2, and the lack of DNA leaves this call unchecked. The CDR3 covers 12 residues. Per germline, CDR1 SGHKS and CDR2 YYEKEE (reference sequence). CDR3 protein: CASSSLPGELFF. Complete variable domain (other parts from reference TRBV5-5 and TRBJ2-2): DAGVTQSPTHLIKTRGQQVTLRCSPISGHKSVSWYQQVLGQGPQFIFQYYEKEERGRGNFPDRFSARQFPNYSSELNVNALLLGDSALYLCASSSLPGELFFGEGSRLTVL.

J is TRBJ1-5 and V is TRBV20-1; the TCRdb call, TRBD1, lacks DNA for checking. The CDR3 contains 18 residues. CDR1 DFQATT and CDR2 SNEGSKA come from the germline V gene (reference sequence). The CDR3 loop reads CSARLRQAGERSNQPQHF.

CDR3 protein: CATSRVASGNYQPEEDIQYF. The J gene is TRBJ2-4, the V gene TRBV15; as DNA is missing, the TRBD2 call by TCRdb cannot be tested. The CDR3 loop spans 20 amino acids. The germline V gene encodes CDR1 LNHNV and CDR2 YYDKDF (reference sequence).

The chain uses TRBV20-1 and TRBJ1-4. The CDR3 contains 15 residues. The germline V gene has CDR1 DFQATT and CDR2 SNEGSKA (reference sequence). The CDR3 here is CSARELTATNEKLFF.

The chain joins TRBV29-1 to TRBJ1-2; there is no DNA to check the TCRdb D call of TRBD1. Germline V CDR1 and CDR2: SQVTM, ANQGSEA. This CDR3 region has 13 residues. CDR3 residues: CSVEGGTGYGYTF.

The chain recombines TRBV30 with TRBJ2-5; TCRdb selects TRBD1, and the lack of DNA leaves this call unchecked. Germline values: CDR1 GTSNPN, CDR2 SVGIG (reference sequence). This CDR3 region has 13 residues. The CDR3 spells CAWALGGTETQYF. The full variable domain, its missing parts supplied by reference TRBV30 and TRBJ2-5, is SQTIHQWPATLVQPVGSPLSLECTVEGTSNPNLYWYRQAAGRGLQLLFYSVGIGQISSEVPQNLSASRPQDRQFILSSKKLLLSDSGFYLCAWALGGTETQYFGPGTRLLVL.

The chain employs TRBV5-1 and TRBJ2-5; the TCRdb D gene call, TRBD2, has no DNA to confirm it. The germline V gene has CDR1 SGHRS and CDR2 YFSETQ. The length of the CDR3 is 15 residues. This CDR3 is CASSSSPAREETQYF.

The V and J genes are TRBV9 and TRBJ2-1; TCRdb calls TRBD2, which cannot be checked without DNA. Per the germline V gene, CDR1 is SGDLS and CDR2 is YYNGEE. This CDR3 spans 14 amino acids. CDR3 residues: CASSVLPRADEQFF. Supplemented by reference TRBV9 and TRBJ2-1, the full variable domain reads DSGVTQTPKHLITATGQRVTLRCSPRSGDLSVYWYQQSLDQGLQFLIQYYNGEERAKGNILERFSAQQFPDLHSELNLSSLELGDSALYFCASSVLPRADEQFFGPGTRLTVL.